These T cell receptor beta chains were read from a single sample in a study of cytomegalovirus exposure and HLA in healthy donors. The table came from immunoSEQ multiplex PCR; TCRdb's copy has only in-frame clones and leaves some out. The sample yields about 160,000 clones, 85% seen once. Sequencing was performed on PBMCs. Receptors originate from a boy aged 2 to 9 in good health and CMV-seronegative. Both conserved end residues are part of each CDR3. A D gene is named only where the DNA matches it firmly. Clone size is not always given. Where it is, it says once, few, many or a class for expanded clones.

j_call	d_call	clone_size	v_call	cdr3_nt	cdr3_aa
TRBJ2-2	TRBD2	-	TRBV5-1	TGCGCCAGCAGCTTCTCCGGGACTAGCGGGGGGGCCGGGGAGCTGTTTTTT	CASSFSGTSGGAGELFF
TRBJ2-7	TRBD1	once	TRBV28	TGTGCCAGCAGTCTCCCCCGGACAGGGGCGGGTGAGCAGTACTTC	CASSLPRTGAGEQYF
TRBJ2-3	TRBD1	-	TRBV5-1	TGCGCCAGCAGCTACGTGGAACGACAGGGGACAGATACGCAGTATTTT	CASSYVERQGTDTQYF
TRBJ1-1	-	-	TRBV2	TGTGCCAGCAGTGATAGGGGGTTAGGAATTACTGAAGCTTTCTTT	CASSDRGLGITEAFF
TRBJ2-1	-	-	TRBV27	TGTGCCAGCAGTGCGGGCTTTGGGAATGAGCAGTTCTTC	CASSAGFGNEQFF
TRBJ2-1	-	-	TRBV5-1	TGCGCCAGCAGCTTGGACTCTAAGTCCGGTCTAAAGTTCTTC	CASSLDSKSGLKFF
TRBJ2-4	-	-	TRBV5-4	TGTGCCAGCAGCTTGGTCAGGGGAACCAAAAACATTCAGTACTTC	CASSLVRGTKNIQYF
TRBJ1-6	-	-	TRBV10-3	TGTGCCATCAGTGAGTCGAAATTTCGGGTGAGGGATTCACCCCTCCACTTT	CAISESKFRVRDSPLHF
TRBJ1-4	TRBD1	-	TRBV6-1	TGTGCCAGCAGTGAGGGGACAGGGAGCGAAAAACTGTTTTTT	CASSEGTGSEKLFF
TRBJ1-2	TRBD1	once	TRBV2	TGTGCCAGCAGACTGACAGGGTTCTATGGCTACACCTTC	CASRLTGFYGYTF
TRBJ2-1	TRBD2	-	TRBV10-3	TGTGCCATCAGTGAGCCCCGGGACCGGGTAGCGGGAGGTCCCTACAATGAGCAGTTCTTC	CAISEPRDRVAGGPYNEQFF
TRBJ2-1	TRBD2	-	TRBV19	TGTGCCAGTAAGTCGTGGGAGGGGTCTGAGCAGTTCTTC	CASKSWEGSEQFF
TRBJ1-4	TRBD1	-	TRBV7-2	TGTGCCAGCAGCTTACTTGGGACAGATAATGAAAAACTGTTTTTT	CASSLLGTDNEKLFF
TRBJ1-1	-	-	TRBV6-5	TGTGCCAGCAGTTACTCCTTTTTGATGCGCTCCACTGAAGCTTTCTTT	CASSYSFLMRSTEAFF
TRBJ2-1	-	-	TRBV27	TGTGCCAGCAGTTTAATGTGGGACGGGGGTTACAATGAGCAGTTCTTC	CASSLMWDGGYNEQFF
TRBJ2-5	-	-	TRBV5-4	TGTGCCAGCAGCTTGTCTCCCAGGGTTGAGACCCAGTACTTC	CASSLSPRVETQYF
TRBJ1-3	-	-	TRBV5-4	TGTGCCAGCAGCTCTCCGGGGGGAAACACCATATATTTT	CASSSPGGNTIYF
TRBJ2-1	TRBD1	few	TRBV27	TGTGCCAGCGGTTACAGGGGGCTAGCCTACAATGAGCAGTTCTTC	CASGYRGLAYNEQFF
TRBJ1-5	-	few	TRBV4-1	TGCGCCAGCAGCCAAGCAGGGCAGGGTGTAAGCAATCAGCCCCAGCATTTT	CASSQAGQGVSNQPQHF
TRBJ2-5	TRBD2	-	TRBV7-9	TGTTCCAGCAGCTCCGGGGGGGAGACCCAGTACTTC	CSSSSGGETQYF
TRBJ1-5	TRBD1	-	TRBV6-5	TGTGCCAGCAGTTCGACAGGGTCTCCAGCCCAGCATTTT	CASSSTGSPAQHF
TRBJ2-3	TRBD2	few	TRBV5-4	TGTGCCAGCAGCCCTATGTTGCGGGAGCGCACAGATACGCAGTATTTT	CASSPMLRERTDTQYF
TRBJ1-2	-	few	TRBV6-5	TGTGCCAGCACCCAACAGGGCTGGAGCTATGGCTACACCTTC	CASTQQGWSYGYTF
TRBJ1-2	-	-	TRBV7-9	TGTGCCAGCAGCCCCCCCGGGGAGACTTTCTATGGCTACACCTTC	CASSPPGETFYGYTF
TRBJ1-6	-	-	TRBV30	TGTGCCTGGAGTGTAACCCAGGTGTCTGCTTCACCCCTCCACTTT	CAWSVTQVSASPLHF
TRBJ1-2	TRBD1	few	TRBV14	TGTGCCAGCAGCGCAGACAGGGTGAGGGATGGCTACACCTTC	CASSADRVRDGYTF
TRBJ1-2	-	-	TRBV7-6	TGTGCCAGCAGCTTAGATTCAGGGAACTATGGCTACACCTTC	CASSLDSGNYGYTF
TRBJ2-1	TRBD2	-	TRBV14	TGTGCCAGCAGCCACGGGACTAGCGGGGGAATTGAGCAGTTCTTC	CASSHGTSGGIEQFF
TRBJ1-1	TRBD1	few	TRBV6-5	TGTGCCAGCAGTGAACGGGACAGGGGGTTTGAAGCTTTCTTT	CASSERDRGFEAFF
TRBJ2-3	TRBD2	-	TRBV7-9	TGTTCCAGCAGCTTACCGACTAGCGGGGGACCTAGCACAGATACGCAGTATTTT	CSSSLPTSGGPSTDTQYF
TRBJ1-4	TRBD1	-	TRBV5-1	TGCGCCAGCCGTTTCTTGACAGGGATTTATACTAATGAAAAACTGTTTTTT	CASRFLTGIYTNEKLFF
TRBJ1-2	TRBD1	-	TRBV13	TGTGCCAGCAGCGTGGGGGACAGCAACTATGGCTACACCTTC	CASSVGDSNYGYTF
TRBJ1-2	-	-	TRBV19	TGTGCCAGTAGTCCCGCGACAGAGAACTATGGCTACACCTTC	CASSPATENYGYTF
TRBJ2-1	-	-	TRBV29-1	TGCAGCGTTGAAGAGGCAGACAATGAACAGTTCTTC	CSVEEADNEQFF
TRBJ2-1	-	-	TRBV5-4	TGTGCCAGCAGCAGTGCAGGACTTCGCTCCTACAATGAGCAGTTCTTC	CASSSAGLRSYNEQFF
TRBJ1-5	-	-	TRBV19	TGTGCCAGTAGTATAGAGCACGGCCAGGGGCCCCAGCATTTT	CASSIEHGQGPQHF
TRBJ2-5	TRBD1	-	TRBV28	TGTGCCAGCGCCCCTGGGACAGATCAAGAGACCCAGTACTTC	CASAPGTDQETQYF
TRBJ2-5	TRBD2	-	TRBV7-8	TGTGCCAGCAACCAGCGGGGGGGCTTTGCGGAGACCCAGTACTTC	CASNQRGGFAETQYF
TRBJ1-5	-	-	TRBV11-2	TGTGCCAGCAGCTTAGATCGGGTGGCGCCCCAGCATTTT	CASSLDRVAPQHF
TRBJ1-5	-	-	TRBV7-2	TGTGCCAGCAGCTTAGACAGGTCCAATCAGCCCCAGCATTTT	CASSLDRSNQPQHF
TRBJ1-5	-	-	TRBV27	TGTGCCAGCAGTCGGACAGAGTTTCATCAGCCCCAGCATTTT	CASSRTEFHQPQHF
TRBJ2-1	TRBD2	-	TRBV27	TGTGCCAGCAGTACTTCTGGACTAGCGGGAGGGGGCTACAATGAGCAGTTCTTC	CASSTSGLAGGGYNEQFF